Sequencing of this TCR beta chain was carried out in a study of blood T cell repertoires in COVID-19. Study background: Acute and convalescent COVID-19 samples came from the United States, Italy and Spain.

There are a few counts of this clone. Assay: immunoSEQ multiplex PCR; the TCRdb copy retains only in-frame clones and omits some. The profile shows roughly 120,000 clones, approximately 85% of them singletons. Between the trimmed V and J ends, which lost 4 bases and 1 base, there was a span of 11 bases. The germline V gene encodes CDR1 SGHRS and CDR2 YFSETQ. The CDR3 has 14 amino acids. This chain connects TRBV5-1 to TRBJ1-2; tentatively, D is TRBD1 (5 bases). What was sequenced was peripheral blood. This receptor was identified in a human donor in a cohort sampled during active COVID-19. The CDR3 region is CASSRGVDNYGYTF. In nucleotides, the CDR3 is TGCGCCAGCAGCCGGGGGGTAGATAACTATGGCTACACCTTC.